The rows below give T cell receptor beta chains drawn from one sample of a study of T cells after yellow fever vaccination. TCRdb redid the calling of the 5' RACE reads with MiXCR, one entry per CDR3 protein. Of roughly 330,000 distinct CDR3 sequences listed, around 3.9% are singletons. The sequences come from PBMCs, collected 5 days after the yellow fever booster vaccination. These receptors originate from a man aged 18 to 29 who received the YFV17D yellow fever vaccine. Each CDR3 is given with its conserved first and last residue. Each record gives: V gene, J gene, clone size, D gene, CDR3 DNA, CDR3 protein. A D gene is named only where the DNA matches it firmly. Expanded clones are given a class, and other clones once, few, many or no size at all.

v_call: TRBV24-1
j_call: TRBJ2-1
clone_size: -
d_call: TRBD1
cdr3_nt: TGTGCCACCAGTGATCCGGACAGGGAGCAGTTCTTC
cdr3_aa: CATSDPDREQFF

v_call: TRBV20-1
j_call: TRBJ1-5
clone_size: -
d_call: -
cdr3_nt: TGCAGTGCTAGTAAGAATCTCGTACCGCCGGGTTATGGCAATCAGCCCCAGCATTTT
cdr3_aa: CSASKNLVPPGYGNQPQHF

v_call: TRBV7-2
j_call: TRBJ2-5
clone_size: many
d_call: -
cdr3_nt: TGTGCCAGCAGCTTAACCGAGCTCCAGACCCAGTACTTC
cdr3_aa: CASSLTELQTQYF

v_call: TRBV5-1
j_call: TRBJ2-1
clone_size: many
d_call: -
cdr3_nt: TGCGCCAGCGGCATTTGGGGCTTTCCCAATGAGCAGTTCTTC
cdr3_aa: CASGIWGFPNEQFF

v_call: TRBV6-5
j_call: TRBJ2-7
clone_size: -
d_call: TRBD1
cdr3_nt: TGTGCCAGCAGTTTGACAGGGGCCCCCTACGAGCAGTACTTC
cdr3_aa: CASSLTGAPYEQYF

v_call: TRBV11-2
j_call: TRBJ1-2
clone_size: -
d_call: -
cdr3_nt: TGTGCCAGCAGCCGCAGACAGGTCCTATATGGCTACACCTTC
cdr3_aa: CASSRRQVLYGYTF

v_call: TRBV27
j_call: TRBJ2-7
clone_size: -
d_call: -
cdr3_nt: TGTGCCAGCAGTTTGAACGGAGACTACGAGCAGTACTTC
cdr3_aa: CASSLNGDYEQYF

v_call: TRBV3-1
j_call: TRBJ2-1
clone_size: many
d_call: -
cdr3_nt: TGTGCCAGCAGCCATTCCCACAACAATGAGCAGTTCTTC
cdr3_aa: CASSHSHNNEQFF

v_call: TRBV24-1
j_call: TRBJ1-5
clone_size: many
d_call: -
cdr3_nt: TGTGCCACCAGTGATTCGGGCTGGGGAGCCCAGCATTTT
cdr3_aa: CATSDSGWGAQHF

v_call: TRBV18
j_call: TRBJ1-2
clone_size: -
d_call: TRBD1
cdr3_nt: TGTGCCAGCTCACCTAAGGAAGACAGGGGGTCAGGTGGCTACACCTTC
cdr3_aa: CASSPKEDRGSGGYTF

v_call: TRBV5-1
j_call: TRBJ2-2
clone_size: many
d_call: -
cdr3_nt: TGCGCCAGCAGCCCAAGGACAGAAAACACCGGGGAGCTGTTTTTT
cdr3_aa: CASSPRTENTGELFF

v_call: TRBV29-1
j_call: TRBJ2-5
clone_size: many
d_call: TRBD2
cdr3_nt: TGCAGCGTTGTACTTCTAGCGGGGGAAGAGACCCAGTACTTC
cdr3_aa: CSVVLLAGEETQYF

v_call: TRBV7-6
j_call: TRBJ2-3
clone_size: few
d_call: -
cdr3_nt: TGTGCCAGCAGCTTAGACCGGTGGGATACGCAGTATTTT
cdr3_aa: CASSLDRWDTQYF

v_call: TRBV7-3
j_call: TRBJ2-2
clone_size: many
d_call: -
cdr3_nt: TGTGCCAGCAGCGTACAACAGGGGAACACCGGGGAGCTGTTTTTT
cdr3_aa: CASSVQQGNTGELFF

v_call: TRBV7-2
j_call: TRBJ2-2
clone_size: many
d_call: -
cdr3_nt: TGTGCCAGCAGCCAAAATGTGGGGCCCGGTTTCGGGGAGCTGTTTTTT
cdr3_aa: CASSQNVGPGFGELFF

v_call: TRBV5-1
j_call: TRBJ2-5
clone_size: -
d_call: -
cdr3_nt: TGCGCCAGCAGCTTTGGAGGACTCAGCCTAGAGACCCAGTACTTC
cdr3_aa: CASSFGGLSLETQYF